The source of this TCR beta chain is a study of CD4 and CD8 cells across lung adenocarcinoma regions (dated by TCRdb to between 2018 and 2020). At the level of the whole study: To look at intratumor heterogeneity in the T cell receptor repertoire, the study compared tumor centers against tumor margins.

The V end loses 0 bases and the J end loses 3 bases, and a stretch of 14 bases separates them. The CDR3 goes from the cysteine to the phenylalanine over 16 residues. Only the CDR3 region is kept as DNA, spanning 48 bases read in frame from base 1. Sequences MNHNS (CDR1) and SASEGT (CDR2) are obtained from the germline V gene. This clonotype came up a few times. This clone's antigen is unknown. Base qualities are not at hand, and no much larger clone is one base apart. Patients with localized lung adenocarcinoma, a subtype of non-small cell lung cancer, were used as donors. Samples were obtained from the centers of localized lung adenocarcinomas. For TCR repertoire analysis, CD8+ T cells taken from tumor tissue were profiled apart from CD4+ T cells. The library came from PCR. The listed sequencing device is HiSeq X Ten. TCRdb itself trimmed the public reads at Q25 with fastp, ran MiXCR and retained productive beta chains. Rows are unified per CDR3 protein, each entry keeping the most common DNA and genes. This sample holds 3,500 or so distinct CDR3 sequences; 35% to 60% were observed only once. The ten biggest clones cover 40% to 50% of the sample.

The rearrangement combines TRBV6-1 with TRBJ2-5, and the D gene may be TRBD2, 5 bases matching. Sample: CD8+ T cells from the center of a lung tumor. This specimen's cell subset or site label, interpreted: tumor center region. This TCR was sampled from a male donor with lung adenocarcinoma. The CD4 and CD8 labels of this study may be unreliable. The nucleotides are TGTGCCAGCAGTGAAGCCGGGGAAGGGCCCAAAGAGACCCAGTACTTC. Its amino acids are CASSEAGEGPKETQYF.